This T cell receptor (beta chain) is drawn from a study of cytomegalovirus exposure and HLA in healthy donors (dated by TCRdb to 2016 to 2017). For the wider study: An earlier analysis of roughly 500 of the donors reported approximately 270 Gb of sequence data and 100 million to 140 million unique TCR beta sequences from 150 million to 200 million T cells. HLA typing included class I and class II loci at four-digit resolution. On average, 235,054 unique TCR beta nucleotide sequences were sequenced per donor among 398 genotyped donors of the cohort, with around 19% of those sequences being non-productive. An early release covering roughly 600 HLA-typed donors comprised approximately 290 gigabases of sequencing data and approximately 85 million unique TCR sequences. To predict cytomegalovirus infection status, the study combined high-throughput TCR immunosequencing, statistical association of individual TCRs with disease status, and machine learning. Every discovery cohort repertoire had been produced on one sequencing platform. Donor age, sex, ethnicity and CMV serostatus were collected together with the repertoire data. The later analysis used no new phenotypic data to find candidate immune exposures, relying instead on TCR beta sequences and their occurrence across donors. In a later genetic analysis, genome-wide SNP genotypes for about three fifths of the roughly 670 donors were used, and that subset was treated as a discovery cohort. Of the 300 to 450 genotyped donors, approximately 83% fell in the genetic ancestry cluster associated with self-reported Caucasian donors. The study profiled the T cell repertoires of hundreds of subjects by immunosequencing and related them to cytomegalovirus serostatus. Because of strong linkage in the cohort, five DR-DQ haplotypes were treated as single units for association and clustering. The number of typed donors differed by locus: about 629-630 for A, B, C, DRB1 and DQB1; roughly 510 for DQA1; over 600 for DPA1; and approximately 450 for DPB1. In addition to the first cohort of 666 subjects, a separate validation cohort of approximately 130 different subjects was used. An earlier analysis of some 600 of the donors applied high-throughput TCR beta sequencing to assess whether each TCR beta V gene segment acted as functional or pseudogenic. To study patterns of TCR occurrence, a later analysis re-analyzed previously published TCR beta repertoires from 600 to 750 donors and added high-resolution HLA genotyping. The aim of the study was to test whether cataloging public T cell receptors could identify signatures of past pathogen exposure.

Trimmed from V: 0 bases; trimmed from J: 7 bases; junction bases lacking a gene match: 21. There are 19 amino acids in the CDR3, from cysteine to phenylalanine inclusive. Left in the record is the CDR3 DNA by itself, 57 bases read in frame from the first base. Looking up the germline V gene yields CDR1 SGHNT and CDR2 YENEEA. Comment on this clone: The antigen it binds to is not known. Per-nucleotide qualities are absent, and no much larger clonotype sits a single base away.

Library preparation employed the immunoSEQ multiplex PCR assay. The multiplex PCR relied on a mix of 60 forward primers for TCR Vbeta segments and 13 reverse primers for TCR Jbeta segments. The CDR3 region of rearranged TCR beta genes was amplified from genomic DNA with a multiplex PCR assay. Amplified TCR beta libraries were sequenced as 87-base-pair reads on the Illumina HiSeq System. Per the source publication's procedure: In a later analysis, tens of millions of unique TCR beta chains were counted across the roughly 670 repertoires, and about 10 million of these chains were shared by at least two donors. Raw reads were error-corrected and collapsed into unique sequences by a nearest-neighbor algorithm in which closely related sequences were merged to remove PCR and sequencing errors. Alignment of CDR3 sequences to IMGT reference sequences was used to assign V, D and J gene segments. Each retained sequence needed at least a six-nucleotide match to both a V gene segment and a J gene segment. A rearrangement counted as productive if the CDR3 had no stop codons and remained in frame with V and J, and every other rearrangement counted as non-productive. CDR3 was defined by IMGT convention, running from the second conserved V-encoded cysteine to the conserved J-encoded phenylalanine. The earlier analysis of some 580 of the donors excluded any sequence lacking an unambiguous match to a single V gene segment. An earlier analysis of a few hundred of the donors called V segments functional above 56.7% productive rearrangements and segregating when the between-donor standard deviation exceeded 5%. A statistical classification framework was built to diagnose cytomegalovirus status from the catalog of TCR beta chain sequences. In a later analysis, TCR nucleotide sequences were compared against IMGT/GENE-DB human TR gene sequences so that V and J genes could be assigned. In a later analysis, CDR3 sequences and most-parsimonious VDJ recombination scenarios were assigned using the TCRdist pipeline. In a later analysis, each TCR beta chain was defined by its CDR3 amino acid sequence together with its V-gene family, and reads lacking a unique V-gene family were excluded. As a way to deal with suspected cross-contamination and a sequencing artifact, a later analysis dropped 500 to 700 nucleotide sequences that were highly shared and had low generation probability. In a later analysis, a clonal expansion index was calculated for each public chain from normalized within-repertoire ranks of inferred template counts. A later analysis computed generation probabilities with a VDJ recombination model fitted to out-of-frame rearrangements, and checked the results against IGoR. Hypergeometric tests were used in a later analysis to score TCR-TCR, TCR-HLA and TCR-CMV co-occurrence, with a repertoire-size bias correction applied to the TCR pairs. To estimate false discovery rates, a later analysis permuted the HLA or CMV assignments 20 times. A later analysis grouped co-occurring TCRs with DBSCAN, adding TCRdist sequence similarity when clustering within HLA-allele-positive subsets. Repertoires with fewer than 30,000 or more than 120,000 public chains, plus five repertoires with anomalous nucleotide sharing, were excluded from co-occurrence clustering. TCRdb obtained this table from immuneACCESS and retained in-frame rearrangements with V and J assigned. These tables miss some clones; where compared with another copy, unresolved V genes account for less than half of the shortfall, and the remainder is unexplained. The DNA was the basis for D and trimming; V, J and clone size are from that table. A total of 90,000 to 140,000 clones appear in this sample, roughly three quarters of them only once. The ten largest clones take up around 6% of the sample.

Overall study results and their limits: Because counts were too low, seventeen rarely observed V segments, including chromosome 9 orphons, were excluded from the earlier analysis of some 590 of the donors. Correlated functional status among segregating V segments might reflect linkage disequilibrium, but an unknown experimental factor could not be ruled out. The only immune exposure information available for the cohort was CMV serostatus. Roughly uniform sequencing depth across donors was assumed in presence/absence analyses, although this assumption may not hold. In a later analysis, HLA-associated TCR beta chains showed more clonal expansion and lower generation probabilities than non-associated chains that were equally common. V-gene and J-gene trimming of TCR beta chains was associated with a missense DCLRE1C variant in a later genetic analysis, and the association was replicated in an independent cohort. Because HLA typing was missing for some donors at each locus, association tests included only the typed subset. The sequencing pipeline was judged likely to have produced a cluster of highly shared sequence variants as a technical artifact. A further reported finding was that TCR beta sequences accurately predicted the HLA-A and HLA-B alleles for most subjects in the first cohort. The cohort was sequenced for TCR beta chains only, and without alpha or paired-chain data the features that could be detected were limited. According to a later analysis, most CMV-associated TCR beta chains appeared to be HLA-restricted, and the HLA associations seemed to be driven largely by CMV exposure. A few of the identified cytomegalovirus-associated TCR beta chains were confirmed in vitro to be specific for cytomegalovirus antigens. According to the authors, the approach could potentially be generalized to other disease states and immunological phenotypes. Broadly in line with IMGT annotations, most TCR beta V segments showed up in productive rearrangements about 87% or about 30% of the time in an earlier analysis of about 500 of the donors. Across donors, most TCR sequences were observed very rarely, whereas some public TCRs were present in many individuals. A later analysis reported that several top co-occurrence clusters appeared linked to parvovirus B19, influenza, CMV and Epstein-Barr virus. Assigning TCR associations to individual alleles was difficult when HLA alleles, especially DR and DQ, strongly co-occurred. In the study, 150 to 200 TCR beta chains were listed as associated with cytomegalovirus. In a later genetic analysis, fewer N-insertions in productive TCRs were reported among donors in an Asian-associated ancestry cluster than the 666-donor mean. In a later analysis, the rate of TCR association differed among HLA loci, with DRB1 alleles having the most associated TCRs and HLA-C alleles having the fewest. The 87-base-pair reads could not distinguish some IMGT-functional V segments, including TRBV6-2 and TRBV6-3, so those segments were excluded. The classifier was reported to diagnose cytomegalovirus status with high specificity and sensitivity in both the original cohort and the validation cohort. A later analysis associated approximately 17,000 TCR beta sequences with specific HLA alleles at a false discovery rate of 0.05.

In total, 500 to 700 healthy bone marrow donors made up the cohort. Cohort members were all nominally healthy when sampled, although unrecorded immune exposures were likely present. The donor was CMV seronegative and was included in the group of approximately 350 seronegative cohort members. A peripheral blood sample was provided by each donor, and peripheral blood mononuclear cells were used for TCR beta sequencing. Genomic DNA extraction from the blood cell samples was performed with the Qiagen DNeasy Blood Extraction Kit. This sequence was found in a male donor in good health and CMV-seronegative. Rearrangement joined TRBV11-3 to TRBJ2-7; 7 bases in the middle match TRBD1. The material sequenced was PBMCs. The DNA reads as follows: TGTGCCAGCAGCTTAGATCGCAGGGACAGAATCTTCCTAATGAGGGAGCAGTACTTC. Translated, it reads CASSLDRRDRIFLMREQYF.